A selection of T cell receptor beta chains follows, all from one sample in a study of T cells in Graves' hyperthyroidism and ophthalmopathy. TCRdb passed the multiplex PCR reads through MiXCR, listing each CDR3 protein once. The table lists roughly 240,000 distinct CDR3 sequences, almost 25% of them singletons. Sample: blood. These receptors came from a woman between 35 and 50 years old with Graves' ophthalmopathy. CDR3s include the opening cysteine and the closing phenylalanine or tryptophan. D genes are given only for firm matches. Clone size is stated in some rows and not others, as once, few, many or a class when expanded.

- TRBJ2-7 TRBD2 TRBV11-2 CASSRRSGSSYEQYF TGTGCCAGCAGCAGACGTAGCGGGTCCTCCTACGAGCAGTACTTC
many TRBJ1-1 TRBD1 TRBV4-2 CASSQEGNRGTEAFF TGTGCCAGCAGCCAAGAGGGGAACAGGGGCACTGAAGCTTTCTTT
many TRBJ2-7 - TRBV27 CASSSRLESSYEQYF TGTGCCAGCAGTTCCAGACTGGAGAGCTCCTACGAGCAGTACTTC
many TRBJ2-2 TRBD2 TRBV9 CASSVIAGGGTGELFF TGTGCCAGCAGCGTAATAGCGGGGGGGGGCACCGGGGAGCTGTTTTTT
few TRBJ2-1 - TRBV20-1 CSAPLRVQSMYEQFF TGCAGTGCTCCTCTCAGGGTGCAAAGCATGTACGAGCAGTTCTTC
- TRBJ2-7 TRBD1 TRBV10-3 CASKPPRGGAEQYF TGTGCCAGCAAACCCCCTCGAGGGGGCGCGGAGCAGTACTTC
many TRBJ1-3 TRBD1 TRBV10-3 CAIRTGGNSGNTIYF TGTGCCATCAGGACAGGGGGGAACTCTGGAAACACCATATATTTT
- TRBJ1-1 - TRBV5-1 CASSLDGVGVTEAFF TGCGCCAGCAGCTTGGACGGGGTGGGAGTCACTGAAGCTTTCTTT
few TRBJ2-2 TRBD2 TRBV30 CAWSVEGLVIGELFF TGTGCCTGGAGTGTCGAAGGACTAGTCATCGGGGAGCTGTTTTTT
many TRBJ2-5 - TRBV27 CASSLLPSDQETQYF TGTGCCAGCAGTTTACTCCCTAGCGACCAAGAGACCCAGTACTTC
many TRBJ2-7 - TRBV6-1 CASSEALRQGFYEQYF TGTGCCAGCAGTGAAGCGCTCCGGCAGGGTTTCTACGAGCAGTACTTC
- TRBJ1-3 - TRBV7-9 CASSWGGAGGNTIYF TGTGCCAGCAGCTGGGGGGGCGCGGGTGGAAACACCATATATTTT
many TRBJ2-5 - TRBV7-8 CASSYGRGPPETQYF TGTGCCAGCAGCTATGGACGTGGACCCCCAGAGACCCAGTACTTC
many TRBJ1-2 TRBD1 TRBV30 CAWSARDRETGYTF TGTGCCTGGAGTGCCCGGGACAGGGAGACTGGCTACACCTTC
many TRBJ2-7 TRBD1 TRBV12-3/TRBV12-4 CASSPRDRTYEQYF TGTGCCAGCAGTCCCCGGGACAGGACCTACGAGCAGTACTTC
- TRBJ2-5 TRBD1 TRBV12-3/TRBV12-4 CASRSEDRGRAETQYF TGTGCCAGCAGATCCGAAGACAGGGGGCGCGCGGAGACCCAGTACTTC
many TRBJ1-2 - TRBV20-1 CSASPPAASNYGYTF TGCAGTGCTTCGCCCCCGGCAGCCTCTAACTATGGCTACACCTTC
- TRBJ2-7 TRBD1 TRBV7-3 CASSWDRGGEQYF TGTGCCAGCAGCTGGGACAGGGGGGGCGAGCAGTACTTC
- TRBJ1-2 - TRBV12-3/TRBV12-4 CASSKGRNGGDGYTF TGTGCCAGCAGCAAGGGACGGAATGGGGGGGATGGCTACACCTTC
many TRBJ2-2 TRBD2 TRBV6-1 CASSELSGTYTGELFF TGTGCCAGCAGTGAACTTAGCGGGACGTACACCGGGGAGCTGTTTTTT
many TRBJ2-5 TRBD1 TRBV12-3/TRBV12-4 CASRAQGAETQYF TGTGCCAGCAGAGCACAGGGGGCAGAGACCCAGTACTTC
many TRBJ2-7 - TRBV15 CATSRGGGVSEQYF TGTGCCACCAGCAGAGGAGGGGGAGTGAGCGAGCAGTACTTC
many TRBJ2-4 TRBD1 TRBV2 CASTPPGTGGIVAKNIQYF TGTGCCAGCACTCCACCAGGGACAGGGGGCATAGTGGCCAAAAACATTCAGTACTTC
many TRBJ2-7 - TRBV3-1 CASSPNDLTYEQYF TGTGCCAGCAGCCCAAACGATTTGACCTACGAGCAGTACTTC
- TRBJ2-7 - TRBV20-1 CSARLRRGPYEQYF TGCAGTGCTAGACTCCGTCGGGGCCCCTACGAGCAGTACTTC
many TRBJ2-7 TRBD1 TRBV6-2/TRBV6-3 CASSNAGTGSEQYF TGTGCCAGCAGTAACGCCGGGACAGGGAGCGAGCAGTACTTC
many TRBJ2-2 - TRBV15 CATSPNGGNTGELFF TGTGCCACCAGCCCCAACGGGGGGAACACCGGGGAGCTGTTTTTT
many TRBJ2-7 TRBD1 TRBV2 CASRIPGQGSYEQYF TGTGCCAGCAGGATACCGGGACAGGGGTCCTACGAGCAGTACTTC
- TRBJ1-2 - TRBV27 CASSPHRETDGYTF TGTGCCAGCAGCCCGCACAGGGAAACGGATGGCTACACCTTC
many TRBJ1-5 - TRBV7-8 CASSVNGDQPQHF TGTGCCAGCAGCGTCAACGGGGATCAGCCCCAGCATTTT
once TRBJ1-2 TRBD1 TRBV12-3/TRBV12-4 CASSTSRDRDGYTF TGTGCCAGCAGTACTAGCCGGGACAGGGATGGCTACACCTTC
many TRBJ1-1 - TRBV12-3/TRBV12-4 CASSFVSGNTEAFF TGTGCCAGCAGTTTTGTTTCAGGGAACACTGAAGCTTTCTTT
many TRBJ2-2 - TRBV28 CASSSPGGLAGELFF TGTGCCAGCAGTTCCCCTGGGGGATTGGCCGGGGAGCTGTTTTTT
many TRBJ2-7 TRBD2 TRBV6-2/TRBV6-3 CASRTLGLAGEHSYEQYF TGTGCCAGCAGAACTTTGGGACTAGCGGGAGAGCACTCCTACGAGCAGTACTTC
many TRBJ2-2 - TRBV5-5 CASSLGQATGELFF TGTGCCAGCAGCTTGGGACAGGCCACCGGGGAGCTGTTTTTT
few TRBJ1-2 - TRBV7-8 CASSPLQRNYGYTF TGTGCCAGCAGCCCCCTCCAAAGAAACTATGGCTACACCTTC
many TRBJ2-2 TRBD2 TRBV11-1 CASTGTSGRTHGELFF TGTGCCAGCACTGGGACTAGCGGGAGAACGCATGGGGAGCTGTTTTTT
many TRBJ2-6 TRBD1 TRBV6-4 CASYGTGGLSGANVLTF TGTGCCAGCTACGGGACAGGGGGCCTCTCTGGGGCCAACGTCCTGACTTTC
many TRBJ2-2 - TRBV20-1 CSARDLGTSNTGELFF TGCAGTGCTAGAGATCTAGGGACTTCGAACACCGGGGAGCTGTTTTTT
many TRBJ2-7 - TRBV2 CASSAGTLLMEQYF TGTGCCAGCAGTGCCGGGACACTCCTCATGGAGCAGTACTTC